Included here is one T cell receptor beta chain sequence, with context. The table came from immunoSEQ multiplex PCR; TCRdb's copy has only in-frame clones and leaves some out. This table has approximately 480,000 clones, roughly 87% appearing once. This specimen belongs to a study of Ad26.COV2.S vaccination and SARS-CoV-2 variants. V lost 3 bases and J lost 1; bases outside the gene matches: 9. Germline V gives CDR1 ENHRY, CDR2 SYGVKD. This CDR3 region has 18 residues. The treatment denotes: approximately 18 received Ad26.COV2.S at low or high dose, single or two shots; roughly 5 received placebo; per-sample allocation not given. The samples date from day 63 after the first vaccine or placebo injection. Whoever gave the sample was an adult aged 18-55 years in Boston.

The source of this sequence is a person between 18 and 60 years old who received the Ad26.COV2.S COVID-19 vaccine or a placebo. The chain uses TRBV10-3 and TRBJ2-1; TRBD1 aligns across 10 bases. This specimen was peripheral blood, taken in a trial of Ad26.COV2.S vaccine versus placebo. The CDR3 nucleotides are TGTGCCATCAGTGAAGCTTTTGACAGGGGGCTATCCTACAATGAGCAGTTCTTC. Protein product: CAISEAFDRGLSYNEQFF.